This T cell receptor beta chain was captured by sequencing in a study of CD8+ T cells in alopecia areata. This clone was counted between two and nine times. The CDR3 sequence is 15 residues long. V dropped 7 bases and J dropped 0 bases, with 16 bases sitting between them. The V gene's germline CDR1 is SGHAT and CDR2 FQNNGV. After isolation, RNA underwent reverse transcription to generate cDNA as the sequencing template. Profiled with immunoSEQ multiplex PCR; TCRdb holds only in-frame clones, not every one. This sample has almost 250,000 clones, with around 67% found just once. The chain recombines TRBV11-2 with TRBJ2-7; D ambiguous. Here the sequenced sample was CD4+ T cells sorted from blood, taken at week 0. The sequence derives from a human donor with alopecia areata. This CDR3 reads CASTIDPRSSYEQYF. The CDR3 nucleotides read TGTGCCAGCACCATTGACCCAAGGAGCTCCTACGAGCAGTACTTC.